This T cell receptor beta chain appears in the sequencing data of a study of Graves' ophthalmopathy and Graves' hyperthyroidism (dated by TCRdb to 2017 to 2018). For the wider study: Peripheral blood was collected at initial diagnosis, prior to any treatment. The 100 discovery patients were divided at random into training and test sets in a 7:3 ratio. To explore V-J signatures that separate ophthalmopathy from hyperthyroidism, a discovery set of about a hundred patients was enrolled, consisting of 43 with ophthalmopathy and approximately 60 with stable hyperthyroidism. In total, some 140 blood samples were TCR-sequenced: some 43 ophthalmopathy, under 80 hyperthyroidism and roughly 17 hyperthyroidism-to-ophthalmopathy patients. An independent validation cohort was composed of some 19 hyperthyroidism patients and around 16 patients who later progressed from hyperthyroidism to ophthalmopathy. The study used signatures of the TCR beta repertoire to tell Graves' ophthalmopathy apart from Graves' hyperthyroidism and to predict which patients would progress to ophthalmopathy. Following sample collection, hyperthyroidism patients were given methimazole at a starting dose of 30 mg daily, and ophthalmopathy patients were given high-dose intravenous methylprednisolone. In more than five hyperthyroidism patients, the T-cell repertoires found in thyroid tissue were compared with those found in blood. The investigation overall reported the following: In validation, the model predicted ophthalmopathy progression with more than 70% sensitivity and less than 80% specificity; fewer than 15 predicted patients were CT-confirmed with GO in a median of around 6.5 months. Ophthalmopathy was separated from stable hyperthyroidism by the 13-signature model with roughly 90% sensitivity and just under 84% specificity in cross-validation and with 80%/75% in the test set. Most expanded thyroid clonotypes with frequency above 0.001 were also detected in blood, suggesting blood repertoires may reflect the thyroid immune response. No statistical method was used to predetermine the sample size, and group allocation was not hidden from the investigators.

There are many counts of this clonotype. There is no known antigen for this receptor. No base-level quality is on record; no much larger clone is a single base apart. Hyperthyroidism was considered stable if no progression to ophthalmopathy occurred within 18 months of follow-up. Hyperthyroidism patients were newly diagnosed, were aged 18 to 65 years, and had a disease duration under 2 months. Patients with other autoimmune diseases, uncontrolled infections, pregnancy or lactation were excluded from the study. Diagnosis was based on clinical symptoms, serum thyroxine, TRAb, thyroid ultrasound and orbital computed tomography. PBMCs were isolated from 7.5 to 10 ml of fresh peripheral blood by Ficoll-Paque density gradient centrifugation. Total RNA was extracted using Trizol reagent, and RNA quality was checked on an Agilent 2100 Bioanalyzer. For repertoire sequencing, TCR beta CDR3 regions were amplified from RNA transcripts. HTBI primers and the Qiagen OneStep RT-PCR kit were used in a first-round RT-PCR, which was followed by a second-round multiplex PCR, size selection and purification. Libraries were sequenced on an Illumina HiSeq2000 using paired-end 100 bp reads. The authors processed their data as follows. SOAPnuke was used to process the reads, removing any read that contained adapters or uncalled bases, had a mean Phred below 15, or lacked an exact match to the constant primer or identifier. COPE v1.2.5 was used to merge the high-quality paired reads. Each unique nucleotide sequence was defined as a clonotype, and clonotypes were aligned to IMGT TRB V, D and J references with MiTCR v1.1. Analysis was restricted to V-J combinations with a frequency above 0.0001, which covered about 99% of repertoires. A TCR clonal expansion and chaos score per V-J combination was defined as the ratio of F50 clonal expansion to chaos observed in the TCRdist matrix. Welch's t-statistics and random forest were used to reduce features to 13 V-J combinations, which were fed into a naive Bayes classifier. Thyroid-blood repertoire similarity was quantified with the Morisita-Horn index. Clones were called with MiXCR by TCRdb after fastp trimmed the public reads at Q25, and only in-frame beta chains were retained. Rows merge per CDR3 protein into single entries with the most common DNA and genes. These V and J calls originate from TCRdb's pipeline instead of the authors' own analysis. In this sample the table shows a few hundred thousand distinct CDR3 sequences, roughly 21% of which occur a single time. Jointly, the top ten make up 3% of the sample.

There are 14 amino acids in the CDR3, from cysteine to phenylalanine inclusive. The read is trimmed to its CDR3 DNA, 42 bases read in frame from base 1. Trimming takes 0 bases from V and 4 bases from J, and the germline ends sit 9 bases apart. Reading the germline V gene gives CDR1 MGHRA and CDR2 YSYEKL. The specimen was peripheral blood. This TCR was sampled from a woman aged 18 to 35 with stable Graves' hyperthyroidism. Donor details come from another sample of the same person, matched by shared clones. Here the chain combines TRBV4-1 and TRBJ1-2; confidence is insufficient to name the D gene. The nucleotide sequence is given as TGCGCCAGCAGCCAAGAGAGGGCCAGCTATGGCTACACCTTC. Translated, this is CASSQERASYGYTF.